This entry is about one T cell receptor (beta chain). No antigen is known for it. The CDR3 is made up of 18 amino acids. V lost 2 bases and J 0 bases, leaving 18 bases between the germline ends. Looked up from germline, CDR1 is SGDLS and CDR2 is YYNGEE. This entry is derived from a study of graft-versus-host responses after intestinal transplantation. Background on the study: Tacrolimus and steroids were given for two to three years to all recipients after anti-thymocyte globulin induction.

The table came from immunoSEQ multiplex PCR; TCRdb's copy has only in-frame clones and leaves some out. This sample has more than 95,000 clones, with about 90% found just once. Whole-study findings and limits: Recipient marrow harbored GvH clones, some of which surfaced first in ileum or blood.

The chain couples TRBV9 to TRBJ2-1; tentative D call: TRBD1 (5 bases). The clonotype originates from a human donor who received an intestinal transplant. Sequenced here: unstimulated CD4+ T cells sorted from spleen or lymph node cells, sampled before intestinal transplant. The CDR3 region has the DNA TGTGCCAGCAGCGTTGTAGGGGCCCACCCTAACTCCTACAATGAGCAGTTCTTC. Its translation: CASSVVGAHPNSYNEQFF.